These T cell receptor beta chains were read from a single sample in a study of technical replicates of blood from several donors. The assay was immunoSEQ multiplex PCR, and TCRdb's table has in-frame clones only and misses some. The data show approximately 66,000 clones, over 75% seen once. The sample comprised PBMCs. The receptor set was obtained from a human donor in good health. Some clones in this sample may be carry-over from other donors' samples. Each CDR3 is given with its conserved first and last residue. A D gene is named only where the DNA matches it firmly. Where a row states a size, it is once, few, many or the class of an expanded clone; other rows omit it.

CASSLGASGITGELFF | TGTGCCAGCAGCTTGGGCGCTAGCGGAATCACCGGGGAGCTGTTTTTT | - | TRBJ2-2 | TRBD2 | TRBV5-6
CATSGFGELFF | TGTGCCACTTCGGGGTTCGGGGAGCTGTTTTTT | - | TRBJ2-2 | - | TRBV2
CAISLGQGADGYTF | TGTGCCATCAGCCTCGGACAGGGGGCCGATGGCTACACCTTC | - | TRBJ1-2 | TRBD1 | TRBV10-3
CASSFSVDNEQFF | TGTGCCAGCAGCTTTTCGGTGGACAATGAGCAGTTCTTC | - | TRBJ2-1 | - | TRBV7-2
CASSAYRQGLSNYGYTF | TGTGCCAGCAGCGCTTACAGACAGGGCCTCTCTAACTATGGCTACACCTTC | - | TRBJ1-2 | TRBD1 | TRBV9
CASNVGRGQAPLHF | TGTGCCAGCAATGTAGGCAGGGGGCAAGCACCCCTCCACTTT | few | TRBJ1-6 | TRBD1 | TRBV4-2
CASSLEGGSEGSYNEQFF | TGTGCCAGCAGCTTAGAGGGGGGGTCGGAGGGGTCCTACAATGAGCAGTTCTTC | many | TRBJ2-1 | - | TRBV13
CSAGTGNNEQFF | TGCAGCGCTGGGACAGGGAACAATGAGCAGTTCTTC | - | TRBJ2-1 | TRBD1 | TRBV29-1
CASSGYSGSYNEQFF | TGTGCCAGCAGTGGCTACTCAGGCTCCTACAATGAGCAGTTCTTC | - | TRBJ2-1 | - | TRBV28
CASSSGQSNTEAFF | TGTGCCAGCAGCTCGGGACAGTCGAACACTGAAGCTTTCTTT | - | TRBJ1-1 | TRBD1 | TRBV7-6
CASSTLTGSYEQYF | TGTGCCAGCAGCACCTTGACAGGGTCCTACGAGCAGTACTTC | - | TRBJ2-7 | TRBD1 | TRBV7-8
CASSSTGTQGVVYGYTF | TGCGCCAGCAGCTCAACCGGGACACAGGGGGTTGTCTATGGCTACACCTTC | - | TRBJ1-2 | TRBD1 | TRBV5-1
CASSFGLTGSPLHF | TGTGCCAGCAGCTTTGGACTTACGGGTTCACCCCTCCACTTT | - | TRBJ1-6 | - | TRBV7-3
CAIRSGGNNEQFF | TGTGCCATCAGAAGCGGGGGGAACAATGAGCAGTTCTTC | - | TRBJ2-1 | TRBD2 | TRBV10-3
CATSNWDSPRAFF | TGTGCCACCAGCAACTGGGACAGTCCGAGGGCTTTCTTT | - | TRBJ1-1 | TRBD1 | TRBV15
CASSPLAGGYPNEQFF | TGCGCCAGCAGCCCGTTAGCGGGGGGTTACCCAAATGAGCAGTTCTTC | few | TRBJ2-1 | TRBD2 | TRBV4-3
CAWSLLLVTEQFF | TGTGCCTGGAGTCTTTTACTAGTGACTGAGCAGTTCTTC | - | TRBJ2-1 | - | TRBV30
CASSLGTARGGYGYTF | TGTGCCAGCAGCTTAGGGACCGCGAGGGGAGGGTATGGCTACACCTTC | - | TRBJ1-2 | - | TRBV7-9
CASSSRDYSYEQYF | TGTGCCAGCAGCTCCCGGGACTACTCCTACGAGCAGTACTTC | - | TRBJ2-7 | TRBD2 | TRBV7-8
CAISESLDRGKVDSPLHF | TGTGCCATCAGTGAGTCCTTGGACAGGGGAAAGGTAGATTCACCCCTCCACTTT | - | TRBJ1-6 | TRBD1 | TRBV10-3
CASSAGQAGNTIYF | TGTGCCAGCAGCGCCGGACAGGCTGGAAACACCATATATTTT | - | TRBJ1-3 | TRBD1 | TRBV9
CASSYSRELFGEQYF | TGTGCCAGCAGTTACTCCCGGGAGCTCTTTGGCGAGCAGTACTTC | - | TRBJ2-7 | - | TRBV6-5
CASSGSGRARSGELFF | TGTGCCAGCAGCGGTAGCGGGAGGGCCAGAAGCGGGGAGCTGTTTTTT | - | TRBJ2-2 | TRBD2 | TRBV9
CASRNGQAYGYTF | TGTGCCAGCAGGAATGGACAGGCGTATGGCTACACCTTC | few | TRBJ1-2 | TRBD1 | TRBV6-5
CASSLVGRGTGELFF | TGTGCCAGCAGCTTAGTTGGACGGGGCACCGGGGAGCTGTTTTTT | - | TRBJ2-2 | - | TRBV7-6
CASGGARDTDTQYF | TGTGCCAGCGGGGGGGCCCGGGACACAGATACGCAGTATTTT | - | TRBJ2-3 | - | TRBV9